This T cell receptor (beta chain) was documented in a study of T-cell reconstitution after alpha-beta-depleted transplantation in children. Trimming at V came to 4 bases and at J to 8 bases, leaving 13 bases not matched to a gene. This CDR3 spans 17 amino acids. Unique molecular identifiers tagged the TCRbeta library. Each CDR3 protein gets one entry after TCRdb re-called the PCR reads with MiXCR. The table includes roughly 220,000 distinct CDR3 sequences, about 9.6% detected once. In its sample, this clonotype was seen many times. The material was PBMCs from the stem cell graft donor, obtained from the stem cell graft. The sequence was collected from a human donor who donated a stem cell graft to a child with SCID. The chain carries TRBV12-3 or TRBV12-4 and TRBJ2-1; 11 nucleotides agree with TRBD2. The chain's CDR3 is CASSSYPGLAARHEQFF. The CDR3 DNA follows: TGTGCCAGCAGTTCCTATCCGGGACTAGCGGCGCGGCATGAGCAGTTCTTC.